Following are 3 T cell receptor beta chains from one sample sequenced in a study of blood T cells in healthy people across ages. Combining a sample-barcoded 5' primer with a J-beta primer mix, a second PCR ran for about 7 to 12 cycles. TCRdb analysed the 5' RACE reads with MiXCR anew, one entry per CDR3 protein. The table includes roughly 1.7 million distinct CDR3 sequences, around 35% detected once. Sequencing was performed on blood. The receptor set was obtained from a woman in her thirties in good health.

This clonotype was seen only a few times. The rearrangement links TRBV20-1 to TRBJ2-3; tentative D call: TRBD1 (5 bases). CDR3 length: 15 residues. V was shortened by 0 bases and J by 2 bases, with 12 bases between the two germline ends. Germline CDR1 and CDR2: DFQATT and SNEGSKA (reference sequence). The CDR3 is CSARDLDRYTDTQYF. CDR3 bases: TGCAGTGCTAGAGATCTCGACAGATACACAGATACGCAGTATTTT.

This clonotype was observed at least ten times. This rearrangement joins TRBV4-2 to TRBJ2-1; the match to TRBD1 covers 10 bases. V lost 4 bases to trimming and J lost 7 bases; unmatched junction nucleotides: 7. Germline V gene lookup returns CDR1 LGHNA and CDR2 YNFKEQ. This CDR3 is 15 amino acids long. CDR3 loop: CASSRGQGGGNEQFF. CDR3 DNA: TGTGCCAGCAGCCGCGGACAGGGGGGAGGGAATGAGCAGTTCTTC.

The chain combines TRBV4-1 with TRBJ2-6; D is undetermined. Germline CDR1 and CDR2: MGHRA and YSYEKL. The CDR3 extends over 15 amino acids. The CDR3 nucleotides read TGCGCGGCGGCGGCCGACTCCTCTGGGGCCAACGTCCTGACTTTC. It encodes CAAAADSSGANVLTF.